The rows below give T cell receptor beta chains drawn from one sample of a study of T cell responses to AZD1222 COVID-19 vaccine. Sequencing used immunoSEQ multiplex PCR; TCRdb keeps in-frame clones, though not all of them. The sample records more than 95,000 clones, 84% being singletons. Sequencing used peripheral blood, obtained 28 days after the second AZD1222 dose. The receptors originated from an adult who received the AZD1222 COVID-19 vaccine. Both conserved end residues are part of each CDR3. The D gene is left open where the match is weak. Expanded clones are given a class, and other clones once, few, many or no size at all.

>TRBV5-5|-|TRBJ1-2|-
CASSQRMAVNYGYTF
TGTGCCAGCAGCCAAAGGATGGCAGTAAACTATGGCTACACCTTC
>TRBV5-1|-|TRBJ2-1|TRBD2
CASSLRLLAGGLNEQFF
TGCGCCAGCAGCCTCCGTCTACTAGCGGGGGGTTTGAATGAGCAGTTCTTC
>TRBV28|-|TRBJ1-5|TRBD1
CASSLWSDRGNQPQHF
TGTGCCAGCAGTTTATGGTCCGACAGGGGAAATCAGCCCCAGCATTTT
>TRBV7-2|-|TRBJ1-5|TRBD1
CASSLVGTDQPQHF
TGTGCCAGCAGCTTAGTAGGGACAGACCAGCCCCAGCATTTT
>TRBV27|-|TRBJ2-7|-
CASSTSYRDYEQYF
TGTGCCAGCAGCACCTCTTACAGGGACTACGAGCAGTACTTC
>TRBV6-6|-|TRBJ2-3|TRBD2
CASSRPTSGGKGDTQYF
TGTGCCAGCAGTCGACCAACTAGCGGGGGAAAGGGGGATACGCAGTATTTT
>TRBV5-6|-|TRBJ1-1|-
CASSLGLGVNTEAFF
TGTGCCAGCAGCTTAGGTCTGGGGGTGAACACTGAAGCTTTCTTT
>TRBV2|once|TRBJ1-2|TRBD1
CASSSQQGDYGYTF
TGTGCCAGCAGTAGCCAACAGGGGGACTATGGCTACACCTTC
>TRBV28|-|TRBJ2-7|-
CASLTTGQSYEQYF
TGTGCCAGTCTCACGACGGGACAATCCTACGAGCAGTACTTC
>TRBV7-8|once|TRBJ1-6|TRBD1
CASNDKGTGASPLHF
TGTGCCAGCAACGACAAAGGGACAGGGGCCTCACCCCTCCACTTT
>TRBV28|once|TRBJ1-4|-
CASSLGPVATNEKLFF
TGTGCCAGCAGTCTGGGCCCTGTTGCAACTAATGAAAAACTGTTTTTT
>TRBV11-2|-|TRBJ2-1|TRBD2
CASSLARGYNEQFF
TGTGCCAGCAGCTTAGCGCGGGGGTACAATGAGCAGTTCTTC